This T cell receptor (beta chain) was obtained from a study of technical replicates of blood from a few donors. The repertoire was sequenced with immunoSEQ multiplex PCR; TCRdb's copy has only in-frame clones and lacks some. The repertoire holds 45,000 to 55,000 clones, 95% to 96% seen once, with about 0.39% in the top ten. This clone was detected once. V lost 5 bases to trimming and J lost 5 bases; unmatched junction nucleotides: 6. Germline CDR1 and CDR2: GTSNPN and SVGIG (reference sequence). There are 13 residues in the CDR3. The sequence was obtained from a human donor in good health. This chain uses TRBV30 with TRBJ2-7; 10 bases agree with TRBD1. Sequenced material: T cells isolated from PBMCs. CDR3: CAWWGQGNHEQYF. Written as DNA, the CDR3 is TGTGCCTGGTGGGGACAGGGGAACCACGAGCAGTACTTC. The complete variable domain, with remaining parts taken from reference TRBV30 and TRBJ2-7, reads SQTIHQWPATLVQPVGSPLSLECTVEGTSNPNLYWYRQAAGRGLQLLFYSVGIGQISSEVPQNLSASRPQDRQFILSSKKLLLSDSGFYLCAWWGQGNHEQYFGPGTRLTVT.